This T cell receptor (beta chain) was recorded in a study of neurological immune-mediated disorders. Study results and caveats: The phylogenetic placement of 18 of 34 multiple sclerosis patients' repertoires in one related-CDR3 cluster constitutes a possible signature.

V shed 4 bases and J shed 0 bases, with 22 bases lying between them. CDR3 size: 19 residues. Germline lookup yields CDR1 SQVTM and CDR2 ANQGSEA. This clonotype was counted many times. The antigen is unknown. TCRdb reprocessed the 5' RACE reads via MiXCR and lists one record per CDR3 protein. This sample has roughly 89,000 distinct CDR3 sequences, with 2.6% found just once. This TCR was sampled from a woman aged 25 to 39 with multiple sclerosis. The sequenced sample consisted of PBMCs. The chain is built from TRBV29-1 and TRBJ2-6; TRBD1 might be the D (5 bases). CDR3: CSVGPFGPGQGSGANVLTF. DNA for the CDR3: TGCAGCGTTGGTCCCTTTGGGCCAGGGCAGGGCTCTGGGGCCAACGTCCTGACTTTC.